This paragraph covers one T cell receptor (beta chain) sequence. Antigen specificity is unknown. The data derive from a study of cytomegalovirus exposure and HLA in healthy donors. The overall study: A preliminary data release comprised around 85 million unique TCRs obtained from HLA-typed donors. Broader study findings: A later analysis revealed that TCR association rates differed between HLA loci, peaking at DRB1 and bottoming out at HLA-C. The study put 150 to 200 TCR beta chains on its list as cytomegalovirus-associated.

PCR employed 60 Vbeta and 13 Jbeta primers. Here immunoSEQ multiplex PCR was the method, and the copy in TCRdb shows in-frame clones only, minus some. The table includes some 80,000 clones, around 60% detected once. This CDR3 has 13 amino acids. Germline loops: CDR1 SNHLY, CDR2 FYNNEI. The trim removed 5 bases at V and 5 bases at J, leaving 4 bases unmatched. The specimen was PBMCs. This TCR derives from a male donor in good health and CMV-seropositive. V gene TRBV2 combines with J gene TRBJ1-1, with 8 bases that match TRBD1. The DNA for the CDR3 is TGTGCCAGCAGTCCTGACAGGGGAACTGAAGCTTTCTTT. It translates to CASSPDRGTEAFF.